Listed here are 21 T cell receptor beta chains from one sample, sequenced in a study of blood T cells in healthy people across ages. It was with a sample-barcoded 5' primer and a J-beta primer mix that a second PCR of roughly 7 to 12 cycles was run. TCRdb redid the calling of the 5' RACE reads with MiXCR, one entry per CDR3 protein. The table records more than 800,000 distinct CDR3 sequences, 29% of them present only once. Sequenced material: blood. Every receptor here comes from a woman older than 75 in good health.

The chain is built from TRBV12-3 or TRBV12-4 and TRBJ2-3; no reliable D call. The CDR3 has 14 amino acids. CDR3 sequence reads: CADSLGTRADAEYF. Here the CDR3 DNA reads TGTGCAGATAGCCTAGGAACGAGAGCAGATGCGGAGTATTTT.

This clonotype showed up just a few times. A much larger clone sits a single nucleotide away, making a read error possible. The chain couples TRBV20-1 to TRBJ2-1; possibly TRBD2 for D (5 bases). Trimming removed 0 bases from V and 13 bases from J, with 16 bases in between. This CDR3 is built from 13 residues. Germline V lookup: CDR1 DFQATT, CDR2 SNEGSKA (reference sequence). The CDR3 reads CSAREPAGETQFF. CDR3 sequence (DNA): TGCAGTGCTAGAGAGCCAGCTGGGGAGACCCAGTTCTTC.

The chain has TRBV12-3 or TRBV12-4 and TRBJ2-1; D might be TRBD1 or TRBD2, each matching 5 bases. Trimming took 6 bases from V and 8 from J, leaving 11 bases between them. The CDR3 is 12 amino acids. The chain's CDR3 is CASRGPGDEQFF. DNA for the CDR3: TGTGCCAGCAGGGGACCAGGAGATGAGCAGTTCTTC.

As to this clonotype: A much larger clone sits a single nucleotide away, making a read error possible. V usage is TRBV4-3 and J usage is TRBJ2-7; D gene ambiguous. The germline V gene encodes CDR1 LGHNA and CDR2 YSLEER. The CDR3 spans 15 residues. V was clipped by 0 bases and J by 7 bases, with 16 bases between them. This CDR3 is CASSQDRRNYNEQYF. Here the CDR3 DNA reads TGCGCCAGCAGCCAAGATCGACGCAATTACAATGAGCAGTACTTC.

This clonotype was seen at least ten times. V and J are TRBV6-6 and TRBJ2-7, with 10 bases aligning to TRBD2. The CDR3 spans 17 residues. Trimming removed 7 bases from V and 0 bases from J; junction bases left unmatched: 12. Germline V gene data show CDR1 as MNHNY and CDR2 as SVGAGI (reference sequence). CDR3 in amino acids: CASTRRSGGAVSYEQYF. The CDR3, as DNA: TGTGCCAGCACCCGGAGGAGCGGGGGGGCCGTCTCCTACGAGCAGTACTTC.

This clonotype was picked up a small number of times. The chain joins TRBV6-1 to TRBJ2-7; D unresolved. The CDR3 runs 13 residues. In germline, CDR1 is MNHNS, CDR2 SASEGT. V lost 6 bases and J 6 bases, leaving 15 bases between the germline ends. CDR3 in DNA: TGTGCCAGCAGGCCCGTGGGGTCTTGCGAGCAGTACTTC. Protein product: CASRPVGSCEQYF.

This clonotype was seen at least ten times. J is TRBJ1-2 and V is TRBV20-1, with 8 bases identical to TRBD1. Germline trimming cut 7 bases from V and 1 base from J; bases unmatched to any gene: 5. Germline-derived CDR1 and CDR2 are DFQATT and SNEGSKA (reference sequence). The CDR3 covers 13 residues. CDR3: CSGPGQDNYGYTF. The CDR3 region has the DNA TGCAGTGGCCCGGGACAGGATAACTATGGCTACACCTTC.

This rearrangement joins TRBV12-3 or TRBV12-4 to TRBJ2-1; 13 bases line up with TRBD2. After removal of 7 bases from V and 7 bases from J, the junction contained 7 bases not matched to a gene. CDR3 length: 15 residues. The CDR3: CASIERLAGGNEQFF. CDR3 coding DNA: TGTGCCAGCATCGAACGACTAGCGGGGGGAAATGAGCAGTTCTTC.

The chain is built from TRBV20-1 and TRBJ2-7; tentatively, D is TRBD1 (5 bases). The germline V gene has CDR1 DFQATT and CDR2 SNEGSKA (reference sequence). V gave up 5 bases and J gave up 5 bases, with 22 bases separating them. CDR3 length: 15 residues. The CDR3 DNA reads TGCAGTGCTCCCCCCCCTGCAGGGTCCCATAACGAGCAGTACTTC. Its translation is CSAPPPAGSHNEQYF.

Only one count was recorded for this clonotype. It is unclear where the CDR3 begins or ends on the DNA, so no DNA is shown, and the CDR3 is as TCRdb lists it. The chain is built from TRBV9 and TRBJ2-4; no check of the table's D call, TRBD1, against the DNA was made. Germline V lookup: CDR1 SGDLS, CDR2 YYNGEE. The CDR3 spans 15 residues, counting both ends. CDR3 region: CASSVAGGTYNKRYF.

There are many counts of this clonotype. The rearrangement uses TRBV9 and TRBJ2-5; D may match TRBD1 or TRBD2 (5 bases each). Deletions cut 0 bases from V and 1 base from J, with 13 bases between. Germline V gene sequence: CDR1 SGDLS, CDR2 YYNGEE. This CDR3 is built from 16 residues. The CDR3 loop reads CASSVAPGRIQETQYF. In nucleotides, the CDR3 is TGTGCCAGCAGCGTAGCACCGGGACGCATCCAAGAGACCCAGTACTTC.

With respect to this clonotype: An end of the junction does not agree with germline; a read error may underlie this. This chain connects TRBV12-3 or TRBV12-4 to TRBJ2-7, with D perhaps given as TRBD1 or TRBD2 (6 bases each). The J call may be mistaken, given a closer DNA end match to TRBJ2-5. The CDR3 covers 14 residues. This CDR3 is CASGLRGAGETQYF. The CDR3 DNA reads TGTGCCAGCGGTTTAAGGGGGGCTGGGGAGACCCAGTACTTC.

In its sample, this clonotype was seen many times. This chain links TRBV4-2 with TRBJ1-5, with TRBD1 as a possible D gene (5 bases). Trimming took off 1 base at V and 2 bases at J, with 12 bases between the two ends. The CDR3 runs 16 residues. The germline CDR1 and CDR2 sequences are LGHNA and YNFKEQ. CDR3 residues: CASSQVGTVGNQPQHF. CDR3 sequence (DNA): TGTGCCAGCAGCCAAGTGGGGACGGTTGGCAATCAGCCCCAGCATTTT.

The V and J genes are TRBV3-1 and TRBJ1-6; 10 positions match TRBD1. V was clipped by 4 bases and J by 6 bases; unmatched bases: 3. The CDR3 has 15 amino acids. Germline loops: CDR1 LGHDT, CDR2 YNNKEL (reference sequence). The CDR3 is CASSRTGGSNSPLHF. DNA of the CDR3: TGTGCCAGCAGCCGGACAGGGGGATCTAATTCACCCCTCCACTTT.

The V call is TRBV30, the J call TRBJ1-1, with D hard to call. V lost 3 bases and J lost 1, with 9 bases in between. This CDR3 spans 13 amino acids. Germline loops: CDR1 GTSNPN, CDR2 SVGIG (reference sequence). The CDR3 coding sequence is TGTGCCTGGAGGGCGAAGGGGAACACTGAAGCTTTCTTT. Translation gives CAWRAKGNTEAFF. The variable domain in full, completed from reference TRBV30 and TRBJ1-1, reads SQTIHQWPATLVQPVGSPLSLECTVEGTSNPNLYWYRQAAGRGLQLLFYSVGIGQISSEVPQNLSASRPQDRQFILSSKKLLLSDSGFYLCAWRAKGNTEAFFGQGTRLTVV.

This clonotype was picked up many times. The genes are TRBV29-1 and TRBJ2-5; 7 nucleotides match TRBD1. Germline assignment: CDR1 SQVTM and CDR2 ANQGSEA. The junction had 3 bases not matched to a gene; V was cut back by 3 bases and J by 2 bases. The CDR3 length is 13 residues. Here the CDR3 DNA reads TGCAGCGTTGACAGGGGGATGCAAGAGACCCAGTACTTC. This codes for CSVDRGMQETQYF. Using reference TRBV29-1 and TRBJ2-5 for the parts outside the CDR3, the full variable domain is SAVISQKPSRDICQRGTSLTIQCQVDSQVTMMFWYRQQPGQSLTLIATANQGSEATYESGFVIDKFPISRPNLTFSTLTVSNMSPEDSSIYLCSVDRGMQETQYFGPGTRLLVL.

This clonotype was seen repeatedly, ten times or more. This sequence joins TRBV5-1 and TRBJ2-1, with a possible D match to TRBD2 (5 bases). The germline CDR1 and CDR2 sequences are SGHRS and YFSETQ. Trimming took off 0 bases at V and 4 bases at J, with 11 bases between the two ends. There are 15 residues in the CDR3. CDR3 amino acids: CASSLVSGAYNEQFF. In nucleotides, the CDR3 is TGCGCCAGCAGCTTGGTGAGCGGAGCTTACAATGAGCAGTTCTTC.

In its sample, this clonotype was seen many times. The CDR3 here is CSARDGSSYNSPLHF. The CDR3, as DNA: TGCAGTGCTAGAGATGGCAGCTCCTATAATTCACCCCTCCACTTT. The gene calls are TRBV20-1 and TRBJ1-6; D is ambiguous. V was shortened by 0 bases and J by 0 bases, with 6 bases between the two germline ends. Germline assignment: CDR1 DFQATT and CDR2 SNEGSKA (reference sequence). This CDR3 is built from 15 residues.

Points on this clonotype: A much larger clone lies a single base off, so this may be a read error. The rearrangement uses TRBV7-9 and TRBJ1-4, with D possibly matching TRBD1 (5 bases). The germline CDR1 and CDR2 sequences are SEHNR and FQNEAQ (reference sequence). This CDR3 is built from 15 residues. The CDR3 loop is CASNLAQAINEKLFF. The CDR3 DNA follows: TGTGCCAGCAACTTAGCACAGGCCATTAATGAAAAACTGTTTTTT. The full variable domain, rest sourced from reference TRBV7-9 and TRBJ1-4, is DTGVSQNPRHKITKRGQNVTFRCDPISEHNRLYWYRQTLGQGPEFLTYFQNEAQLEKSRLLSDRFSAERPKGSFSTLEIQRTEQGDSAMYLCASNLAQAINEKLFFGSGTQLSVL.

The sample holds many counts of this clonotype. The V and J genes are TRBV10-3 and TRBJ1-2; TRBD1 aligns across 10 bases. This CDR3 is built from 13 residues. Germline trimming cut 8 bases from V and 6 bases from J; bases unmatched to any gene: 6. Germline V gene sequence: CDR1 ENHRY, CDR2 SYGVKD. This chain's CDR3 is CAIGTGVIHGYTF. CDR3 nucleotides: TGTGCCATCGGGACAGGGGTAATCCATGGCTACACCTTC.

The chain joins TRBV30 to TRBJ1-1; 7 bases match TRBD1. From germline, CDR1 is GTSNPN and CDR2 SVGIG (reference sequence). This CDR3 is built from 15 residues. V was clipped by 3 bases and J by 2 bases; unmatched bases: 9. CDR3 nucleotides: TGTGCCTGGAGCCCACGGACAGGAAGAAACACTGAAGCTTTCTTT. The encoded protein is CAWSPRTGRNTEAFF.